This TCR beta chain was obtained from a study of blood T cell repertoires in COVID-19. The CDR3 contains 13 residues. V was pared by 5 bases and J by 4 bases, with 11 bases between. Per the germline V gene, CDR1 is MNHEY and CDR2 is SMNVEV (reference sequence). The authors' processing: Nucleated cell counts were estimated from reference gene primer amplification. The protocol was immunoSEQ multiplex PCR, while the TCRdb copy is restricted to in-frame clones and leaves out a portion. That table gives V, J and clone size, and the DNA gave D and trimming. The sample lists more than 80,000 clones, roughly 88% seen once, with 8.5% to 14% in the top ten.

Sequenced sample: peripheral blood. The rearrangement uses TRBV27 and TRBJ1-1, with D possibly being TRBD1 (6 bases). The receptor's source is a man older than 75 with acute or convalescent COVID-19. For the CDR3, the DNA is TGTGCCAGCAGTACCACAGGGACCACTGAAGCTTTCTTT. The encoded protein is CASSTTGTTEAFF.